These 28 T cell receptor beta chains share one sample of origin, sequenced in a study of identical twins. MiXCR, run by TCRdb on the 5' RACE reads, gives a single entry per CDR3 protein. The sample shows fewer than 250,000 distinct CDR3 sequences, about 16% of them seen only once. These data also featured in a second study, about T cells expressing NK-cell markers.

Input material: CD8+ T cells sorted from blood. The receptor set was obtained from a woman in her late teens or twenties in good health.

This chain's CDR3 is CASSDGDRDEQYF. The CDR3 DNA sequence: TGTGCCAGCAGCGACGGGGACAGGGACGAGCAGTACTTC. The gene calls are TRBV9 and TRBJ2-7, with 9 positions matching TRBD1. Germline-derived CDR1 and CDR2 are SGDLS and YYNGEE. This CDR3 region has 13 residues. Germline trimming cut 3 bases from V and 5 bases from J; bases unmatched to any gene: 3.

This clonotype was counted ten times or more. The V gene is TRBV12-3 or TRBV12-4, the J gene TRBJ1-5; D not certain. This CDR3 contains 14 residues. Trimming removed 1 base at V and 4 bases at J, with 8 bases between. Here the CDR3 reads CASSLEAENQPQHF. The CDR3 DNA sequence: TGTGCCAGCAGTTTAGAGGCAGAAAATCAGCCCCAGCATTTT.

This clonotype came up a few times. The rearrangement joins TRBV28 to TRBJ2-3; 8 nucleotides align to TRBD1. V lost 5 bases to trimming and J lost 0 bases; unmatched junction nucleotides: 10. This CDR3 has 17 residues. Germline V gives CDR1 MDHEN, CDR2 SYDVKM. The CDR3, as DNA: TGTGCCAGCAGTCCCGAATTGACAGGGGCCAGCACAGATACGCAGTATTTT. This encodes CASSPELTGASTDTQYF.

The chain's CDR3 is CASTPQGAAYGANVLTF. CDR3 DNA: TGTGCCAGCACCCCCCAGGGGGCGGCTTACGGGGCCAACGTCCTGACTTTC. This chain uses TRBV9 with TRBJ2-6; 8 bases agree with TRBD1. The CDR3 extends over 17 amino acids. With 6 bases clipped from V and 4 bases from J, the junction kept 12 bases outside the gene matches. Germline V gives CDR1 SGDLS, CDR2 YYNGEE.

This clonotype was detected a few times. This chain links TRBV11-2 with TRBJ2-5, with 8 bases that match TRBD1. The CDR3 loop spans 16 amino acids. From germline, CDR1 is SGHAT and CDR2 FQNNGV. V lost 4 bases, J lost 5 bases, and 12 bases stayed unmatched. DNA of the CDR3: TGTGCCAGCAGCTCCCAGGGCAGGGGGCGATGGGAGACCCAGTACTTC. This gives the protein CASSSQGRGRWETQYF.

The genes are TRBV13 and TRBJ2-7; TRBD2 is a possible D gene (5 bases). The ends were cut back, 5 bases at V and 1 base at J, with 9 bases in the middle. Germline V lookup: CDR1 PRHDT, CDR2 FYEKMQ (reference sequence). The CDR3 spans 13 residues. CDR3 in amino acids: CASSPSRSYEQYF. The CDR3 coding sequence is TGTGCCAGCAGCCCTAGCCGATCCTACGAGCAGTACTTC.

V and J are TRBV6-2 or TRBV6-3 and TRBJ2-5; tentatively, D is TRBD2 (5 bases). CDR1 MNHEY and CDR2 SVGEGT come from the germline V gene. V was clipped by 5 bases and J by 4 bases, with 14 bases between them. CDR3 size: 14 residues. DNA for the CDR3: TGTGCCAGCAGTCTCGGGGATTTTGTAGAGACCCAGTACTTC. This sequence encodes CASSLGDFVETQYF.

This clonotype was observed a handful of times. The chain combines TRBV20-1 with TRBJ2-1; tentative D call: TRBD2 (5 bases). This CDR3 region has 16 residues. Deletions cut 2 bases from V and 1 base from J, with 15 bases between. Germline CDR1 is DFQATT and CDR2 is SNEGSKA (reference sequence). The CDR3 region is CSARLFEGKSYNEQFF. In nucleotides, the CDR3 is TGCAGTGCTAGACTCTTTGAGGGTAAATCCTACAATGAGCAGTTCTTC.

This clonotype was counted a few times. The chain links TRBV30 to TRBJ2-2; the match to TRBD1 covers 9 bases. The CDR3 covers 15 residues. V was pared by 3 bases and J by 4 bases, with 6 bases of the junction left unmatched. The germline CDR1 and CDR2 sequences are GTSNPN and SVGIG (reference sequence). DNA for the CDR3: TGTGCCTGGAGCCTAGGGACAGGGTCCACCGGGGAGCTGTTTTTT. It is translated as CAWSLGTGSTGELFF. The whole variable domain, filled in from reference TRBV30 and TRBJ2-2, reads SQTIHQWPATLVQPVGSPLSLECTVEGTSNPNLYWYRQAAGRGLQLLFYSVGIGQISSEVPQNLSASRPQDRQFILSSKKLLLSDSGFYLCAWSLGTGSTGELFFGEGSRLTVL.

V is TRBV10-3 and J is TRBJ1-2; no reliable D call. V was pared by 8 bases and J by 6 bases, with 19 bases between. CDR1 is ENHRY, CDR2 SYGVKD, per germline. This CDR3 is 14 amino acids long. Here the CDR3 DNA reads TGTGCCATCCCTGGGGTTAGCAGCACCGATGGCTACACCTTC. Translated: CAIPGVSSTDGYTF.

The CDR3 DNA reads TGTGCCAGCAGCTTTCCGAACCGCCGGGACTTCTTCTCCTACGAGCAGTACTTC. Translated, it gives CASSFPNRRDFFSYEQYF. V gene TRBV11-1 combines with J gene TRBJ2-7, with D perhaps TRBD2 (6 bases). V shed 3 bases and J shed 0 bases, with 21 bases lying between them. This CDR3 has 18 residues. Germline loops: CDR1 SGHAT, CDR2 FQDESV (reference sequence).

CDR3 DNA sequence: TGTGCCAGCAGCCCCGACCCGGACAATGAGCAGTTCTTC. It specifies CASSPDPDNEQFF. The chain combines TRBV3-1 with TRBJ2-1; D is unclear. This CDR3 is built from 13 residues. V was shortened by 4 bases and J by 5 bases, with 9 bases between the two germline ends. Germline lookup yields CDR1 LGHDT and CDR2 YNNKEL (reference sequence).

This clonotype was detected ten times or more. One end of the junction is discordant with germline, which a read error may explain. The CDR3 loop is CASSLAYGNEQFF. The CDR3 DNA reads as TGTGCTAGCAGCTTAGCGTACGGGAATGAGCAGTTCTTC. V usage is TRBV7-7 and J usage is TRBJ2-1, with D possibly being TRBD2 (5 bases). Germline V CDR1 and CDR2: SSHAT, FNYEAQ (reference sequence). The length of the CDR3 is 13 residues.

This clonotype turned up a few times. This rearrangement joins TRBV3-1 to TRBJ2-7; D is undetermined. Germline CDR1 is LGHDT and CDR2 is YNNKEL (reference sequence). The CDR3 has 14 residues. Trimming removed 6 bases at V and 3 bases at J, with 15 bases between. DNA of the CDR3: TGTGCCAGCAGTCCCGACGGCAAATTCTACGAGCAGTACTTC. Translating gives CASSPDGKFYEQYF.

The chain has TRBV19 and TRBJ2-7, with D perhaps TRBD2 (6 bases). CDR1 is LNHDA and CDR2 is SQIVND in the germline V gene (reference sequence). Trimming took off 5 bases at V and 3 bases at J, with 14 bases between the two ends. The CDR3 sequence is 14 residues long. As DNA, the CDR3 is TGTGCCAGTAGTCCCCGGGACTCCGGCTACGAGCAGTACTTC. It is translated as CASSPRDSGYEQYF.

This clonotype was counted at least ten times. This sequence joins TRBV20-1 and TRBJ1-2; D perhaps matches TRBD1 (5 bases). The CDR3 runs 14 residues. Trimming stripped 6 bases from V and 8 bases from J, with 22 bases between. Germline V gene data show CDR1 as DFQATT and CDR2 as SNEGSKA (reference sequence). The CDR3 sequence is CSAGMIIDREGYTF. The DNA for the CDR3 is TGCAGTGCGGGGATGATTATAGACAGAGAGGGCTACACCTTC.

There are a few counts of this clonotype. The chain is built from TRBV14 and TRBJ2-1, with no clear D. The CDR3 is made up of 17 amino acids. Looked up from germline, CDR1 is SGHDN and CDR2 is FVKESK. The V end lost 3 bases, the J end lost 0 bases, and 15 bases lay between the germline ends. The CDR3 region is CASSHSRQTFSYNEQFF. CDR3 sequence (DNA): TGTGCCAGCAGCCATTCTCGACAAACCTTCTCCTACAATGAGCAGTTCTTC.

This clonotype came up a few times. This chain connects TRBV7-2 to TRBJ1-2; TRBD1 aligns across 9 bases. Germline-derived CDR1 and CDR2 are SGHTA and FQGNSA. After removal of 1 base from V and 5 bases from J, the junction contained 8 bases not matched to a gene. The CDR3 is made up of 16 amino acids. The CDR3 is CASSLGATGTGYGYTF. The CDR3 nucleotides read TGTGCCAGCAGCTTAGGGGCCACCGGGACAGGGTATGGCTACACCTTC.

In this sample, this clonotype turned up a few times. This sequence joins TRBV20-1 and TRBJ2-1, with D unresolved. Trimming removed 3 bases at V and 7 bases at J, with 7 bases between. The CDR3 has 11 amino acids. Germline-derived CDR1 and CDR2 are DFQATT and SNEGSKA (reference sequence). CDR3 protein: CSASVRNEQFF. The CDR3 bases are TGCAGTGCTAGCGTGCGAAATGAGCAGTTCTTC.

The chain has TRBV20-1 and TRBJ1-2, with 7 bases identical to TRBD1. Germline V gene sequence: CDR1 DFQATT, CDR2 SNEGSKA (reference sequence). This CDR3 region has 15 residues. Trimming removed 0 bases from V and 3 bases from J; junction bases left unmatched: 7. CDR3 in amino acids: CSARDQQGFYYGYTF. For the CDR3, the DNA is TGCAGTGCTAGAGACCAACAGGGGTTTTACTATGGCTACACCTTC.

This clonotype occurred a few times. The CDR3 sequence: CASSLGVGTTEAFF. CDR3 coding DNA: TGTGCCAGCAGCTTGGGAGTAGGGACGACTGAAGCTTTCTTT. The chain carries TRBV5-6 and TRBJ1-1; D perhaps matches TRBD1 (5 bases). The germline V gene has CDR1 SGHDT and CDR2 YYEEEE. CDR3 length: 14 amino acids. V lost 0 bases to trimming and J lost 5 bases, with 11 bases between them. The whole variable domain, remainder taken from reference TRBV5-6 and TRBJ1-1, is DAGVTQSPTHLIKTRGQQVTLRCSPKSGHDTVSWYQQALGQGPQFIFQYYEEEERQRGNFPDRFSGHQFPNYSSELNVNALLLGDSALYLCASSLGVGTTEAFFGQGTRLTVV.

The chain has TRBV15 and TRBJ2-1, with 8 bases fitting TRBD2. J lost 4 bases, V lost 5 bases, and 10 bases had no gene match. CDR1 is LNHNV and CDR2 is YYDKDF in the germline V gene (reference sequence). This CDR3 is built from 16 residues. The CDR3 loop reads CATSGRSGTRYNEQFF. CDR3 nucleotides: TGTGCCACCAGCGGGCGGTCGGGGACTAGATACAATGAGCAGTTCTTC.

The CDR3 DNA sequence: TGTGCCAGCAATTTTGGTAGCACAGATACGCAGTATTTT. This translates into CASNFGSTDTQYF. The chain uses TRBV12-3 or TRBV12-4 and TRBJ2-3, with D unclear. The CDR3 length is 13 residues. V lost 7 bases to trimming and J lost 0 bases, with 8 bases between them.

The chain joins TRBV9 to TRBJ2-1, with 7 bases aligning to TRBD2. The CDR3 length is 13 residues. The trim removed 4 bases at V and 10 bases at J, leaving 8 bases unmatched. Germline CDR1 and CDR2: SGDLS and YYNGEE. The CDR3 is CASSRGEGREQFF. The CDR3 DNA follows: TGTGCCAGCAGCCGCGGGGAGGGACGCGAGCAGTTCTTC.

This clonotype has a handful of counts. The chain couples TRBV4-3 to TRBJ2-7; D is ambiguous. CDR3 length: 16 amino acids. CDR1 is LGHNA and CDR2 is YSLEER in the germline V gene. The V end was cut by 3 bases, the J end by 4 bases, with 19 bases between. In DNA, the CDR3 is TGCGCCAGCAGCCACTGGAGTGGGATAAACCAATACGAGCAGTACTTC. Translated, it gives CASSHWSGINQYEQYF.

This clonotype was found a few times. This chain links TRBV20-1 with TRBJ2-7; 9 nucleotides agree with TRBD1. The length of the CDR3 is 14 residues. J was trimmed by 6 bases and V by 6 bases; bases with no gene match: 12. Per the germline V gene, CDR1 is DFQATT and CDR2 is SNEGSKA (reference sequence). DNA of the CDR3: TGCAGTGCCAGTCCCCGGGACAGGGTAGGCGAGCAGTACTTC. It is translated as CSASPRDRVGEQYF.

This clonotype was detected ten times or more. This rearrangement joins TRBV20-1 to TRBJ2-1; 7 bases line up with TRBD2. Germline CDR1 is DFQATT and CDR2 is SNEGSKA (reference sequence). The CDR3 has 15 residues. The trim removed 0 bases at V and 7 bases at J, leaving 9 bases unmatched. The CDR3 spells CSARDIAGEVNEQFF. CDR3 in DNA: TGCAGTGCTAGAGATATCGCGGGAGAGGTGAATGAGCAGTTCTTC.

This chain uses TRBV6-2 or TRBV6-3 with TRBJ2-1, with 13 bases lining up with TRBD2. The CDR3 contains 17 residues. Germline CDR1 and CDR2: MNHEY and SVGEGT. The ends lost 5 bases at V and 4 bases at J; junction bases unmatched: 8. The CDR3 nucleotides are TGTGCCAGCAGTCCACTAGCGGGAGGGAAACGATACAATGAGCAGTTCTTC. Protein product: CASSPLAGGKRYNEQFF.